These 11 T cell receptor beta chains were all obtained from the same sample, sequenced in a study of cytomegalovirus exposure and HLA in healthy donors (dated by TCRdb to about 2017). Libraries were made using the immunoSEQ multiplex PCR assay. For the multiplex PCR, a mixture combining 60 forward primers for TCR Vbeta segments and 13 reverse primers for TCR Jbeta segments was used. The clones in this table, taken by TCRdb from immuneACCESS, are in-frame only. Not every clone is retained; where verified, under half of the shortfall comes from an unresolved V gene, and the cause of the rest is unknown. In this sample the table shows more than 250,000 clones, approximately 90% of which occur a single time. About 2% of the sample is held by the ten biggest clonotypes. Sequenced: PBMCs. These receptors were taken from a woman in her late teens or twenties in good health and CMV-seronegative.

The chain links TRBV6-5 to TRBJ1-1, with 9 bases aligning to TRBD1. Germline lookup yields CDR1 MNHEY and CDR2 SVGAGI. The CDR3 spans 14 residues. V was clipped by 5 bases and J by 8 bases; unmatched bases: 9. The CDR3 region has the DNA TGTGCCAGCAGTCTACAGGGGGCGCCCGGGGAAGCTTTCTTT. This sequence encodes CASSLQGAPGEAFF.

The V call is TRBV9, the J call TRBJ2-6; 7 bases are shared with TRBD2. This CDR3 comprises 17 residues. Germline V CDR1 and CDR2: SGDLS, YYNGEE. V lost 0 bases to trimming and J lost 4 bases; unmatched junction nucleotides: 7. The CDR3 protein is CASSVERGLGGANVLTF. Written as DNA, the CDR3 is TGTGCCAGCAGCGTAGAGCGGGGATTAGGGGGGGCCAACGTCCTGACTTTC.

The chain is built from TRBV9 and TRBJ2-7, with D hard to call. In germline, CDR1 is SGDLS, CDR2 YYNGEE. The CDR3 spans 14 residues. The V end was cut by 0 bases, the J end by 0 bases, with 7 bases between. Here the CDR3 reads CASSVAASSYEQYF. CDR3 DNA sequence: TGTGCCAGCAGCGTAGCTGCCAGCTCCTACGAGCAGTACTTC. The full variable domain, with the rest looked up from reference TRBV9 and TRBJ2-7, is DSGVTQTPKHLITATGQRVTLRCSPRSGDLSVYWYQQSLDQGLQFLIQYYNGEERAKGNILERFSAQQFPDLHSELNLSSLELGDSALYFCASSVAASSYEQYFGPGTRLTVT.

The V gene is TRBV2, the J gene TRBJ2-7; a weak D match, TRBD1 (6 bases). The germline V gene encodes CDR1 SNHLY and CDR2 FYNNEI. This CDR3 region has 13 residues. The V and J ends lost 5 bases and 6 bases respectively, with 14 bases between them. CDR3 sequence: CASSPGQPLEQYF. The DNA for the CDR3 is TGTGCCAGCAGTCCAGGACAGCCCCTCGAGCAGTACTTC.

The chain couples TRBV11-3 to TRBJ2-1, with 9 bases that match TRBD2. The germline CDR1 and CDR2 sequences are SGHNT and YENEEA. The J segment lost 7 bases and the V segment lost 5 bases, leaving 12 bases of the junction unmatched. The CDR3 has 16 residues. In DNA form, the CDR3 reads TGTGCCAGCAGCCCTGGGATTGGACTAGCGTTAAATGAGCAGTTCTTC. It encodes CASSPGIGLALNEQFF.

The V call is TRBV5-6, the J call TRBJ1-6, with 7 bases aligning to TRBD1. Germline CDR1 reads SGHDT; CDR2 reads YYEEEE. With V trimmed by 5 bases and J by 7 bases, 9 bases remained unmatched. CDR3 size: 15 residues. Here the CDR3 reads CASRHWGQTNSPLHF. The CDR3 DNA is TGTGCCAGCAGGCACTGGGGACAGACAAATTCACCCCTCCACTTT.

V gene TRBV4-2 combines with J gene TRBJ2-1; unclear D gene. Germline assignment: CDR1 LGHNA and CDR2 YNFKEQ. This CDR3 is 15 amino acids long. The V end lost 1 base, the J end lost 6 bases, and 13 bases lay between the germline ends. The DNA for the CDR3 is TGTGCCAGCAGCCAAGGTGTCGGCCGGGTCAATGAGCAGTTCTTC. Translation gives CASSQGVGRVNEQFF.

CDR3: CSVTSSGGNQPQHF. In DNA, the CDR3 is TGCAGCGTTACCTCATCGGGGGGGAATCAGCCCCAGCATTTT. The chain uses TRBV29-1 and TRBJ1-5; D perhaps matches TRBD1 (5 bases). V was cut by 5 bases and J by 4 bases, with 15 bases left in between. The CDR3 is made up of 14 amino acids. Germline V gives CDR1 SQVTM, CDR2 ANQGSEA.

The chain employs TRBV30 and TRBJ2-7; D possibly corresponds to TRBD1 (6 bases). The V end was cut by 2 bases, the J end by 5 bases, with 13 bases between. Per the germline V gene, CDR1 is GTSNPN and CDR2 is SVGIG (reference sequence). The CDR3 sequence is 13 residues long. The CDR3 reads CAWSQQGLHEQYF. The CDR3 coding sequence is TGTGCCTGGAGTCAACAGGGTCTGCACGAGCAGTACTTC.

V and J are TRBV19 and TRBJ1-5, with D possibly TRBD1 on 5 matching bases. V lost 6 bases and J lost 4, with 16 bases in between. This CDR3 contains 15 residues. The germline CDR1 and CDR2 sequences are LNHDA and SQIVND (reference sequence). In DNA form, the CDR3 reads TGTGCCAGTAGATGGGATTGGGCAGGGAATCAGCCCCAGCATTTT. Residues: CASRWDWAGNQPQHF.

Concerning this clone: One end of the junction does not line up with germline, which may come from a read error. The chain recombines TRBV7-9 with TRBJ2-3; 11 bases are shared with TRBD2. CDR3 length: 15 amino acids. Germline V gene sequence: CDR1 SEHNR, CDR2 FQNEAQ (reference sequence). In DNA form, the CDR3 reads TGTTCCAGCCGACTAGCGGGGCAACGCACAGATACGCAGTATTTT. It encodes CSSRLAGQRTDTQYF. The full variable domain, completed using reference TRBV7-9 and TRBJ2-3, is DTGVSQNPRHKITKRGQNVTFRCDPISEHNRLYWYRQTLGQGPEFLTYFQNEAQLEKSRLLSDRFSAERPKGSFSTLEIQRTEQGDSAMYLCSSRLAGQRTDTQYFGPGTRLTVL.